What follows describes a single TCR beta chain. Which antigen it targets is not known. Base qualities are missing; no much larger clone stands one base away. Genomic DNA was the input for TRB sequencing, which was run either with the immunoSEQ assay at survey resolution or with the hsTCRB kit. The authors processed their data as follows. Initial read processing used immunoSEQ software, and repertoire analyses used the LymphoSeq R package. Clonality was computed as 1 minus normalized Shannon entropy; Gini coefficient was also calculated for each TRB dataset. Phenotypes of unsorted samples were inferred by mapping TRB sequences from sorted subsets of the recipient or donor onto the same recipient's unsorted samples. In its TCRdb copy, this immuneACCESS table keeps in-frame sequences only and misses some clones. Where compared with another copy, unresolved V genes explain less than half of these, and the others have no known cause. V, J and clone size are those of that table, while D and trimming were read from the DNA. Present in this sample are 51,000 or so clones, roughly 94% of which were seen just once. About 3.1% of the sample belongs to the ten largest clones.

These data belong to a study of T cells after posttransplantation cyclophosphamide (dated by TCRdb to about 2016). Describing the broader study: Using TRB sequencing, the study followed how the T cell repertoire rebuilt after myeloablative bone marrow transplantation with posttransplantation cyclophosphamide given as GVHD prophylaxis. Samples from roughly 32 PTCy-treated patients, along with samples from about 17 of their related bone marrow donors, underwent antigen receptor sequencing. Blood from all 35 or so PTCy patients with 1-year posttransplant specimens was subjected to TRB sequencing. TRB sequencing was also done on up to about 3 additional blood samples from 2 to 5.2 years after transplant in 3 patients, and on pretransplant blood from 4 patients. Because TRA and TRB clonality were tightly correlated in 9 or 10 samples, subsequent TCR analyses were focused on TRB only. Public TRB sequences were checked against a database of over 3,500 sequences associated with responses to pathogens, tumor antigens, self-antigens and alloantigens.

Related bone marrow donors provided peripheral blood samples on the day of marrow donation. Mononuclear cells from peripheral blood and bone marrow were separated by Ficoll-Hypaque density centrifugation and then cryopreserved. Overall study outcomes, separate from this receptor: At 1-2 months, donor-recipient similarity was low but rose over the first year, and the later blood repertoires were often dominated by donor CD8+ memory clones. Across roughly 45 patients, recipient CMV seropositivity and CMV reactivation were highly associated with TRB clonality; PTCy diversity was similar to CNI/methotrexate controls. The TRB repertoires of T cells infiltrating skin or the GI tract showed only limited overlap with the TRB repertoires found in blood.

The sample was PBMCs. This clonotype was sampled from a woman in her twenties or thirties in good health and a related stem cell transplant donor.

The nucleotide sequence is TGTGCCAGCTCACCCCTCCCGGGGGGGCGCGAGGTCCGTGGCTACACCTTC. Its amino acids are CASSPLPGGREVRGYTF. The chain links TRBV18 with TRBJ1-2; TRBD1 could be the D gene, as 6 bases match. V sheds 3 bases and J sheds 7 bases, leaving 24 bases between their ends. In the germline V gene, CDR1 corresponds to KGHSH and CDR2 to LQKENI. The CDR3 measures 17 amino acids from cysteine to phenylalanine. The entry retains the CDR3 DNA only, 51 bases that are in frame from base 1.